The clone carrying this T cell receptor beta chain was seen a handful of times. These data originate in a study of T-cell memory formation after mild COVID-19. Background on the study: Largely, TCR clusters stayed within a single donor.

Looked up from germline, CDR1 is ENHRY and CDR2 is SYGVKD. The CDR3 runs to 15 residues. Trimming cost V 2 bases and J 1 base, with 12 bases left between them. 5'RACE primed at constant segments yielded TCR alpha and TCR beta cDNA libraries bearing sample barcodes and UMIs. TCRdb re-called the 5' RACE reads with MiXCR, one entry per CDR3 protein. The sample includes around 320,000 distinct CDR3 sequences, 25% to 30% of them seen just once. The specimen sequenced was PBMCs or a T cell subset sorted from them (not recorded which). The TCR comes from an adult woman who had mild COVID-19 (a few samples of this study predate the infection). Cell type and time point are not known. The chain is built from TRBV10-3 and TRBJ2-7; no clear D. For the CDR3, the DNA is TGTGCCATCAGTGAGGGCGCGGAAGGGTCCTACGAGCAGTACTTC. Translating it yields CAISEGAEGSYEQYF.